This T cell receptor beta chain was recovered during a study of cytomegalovirus exposure and HLA in healthy donors. V lost 7 bases and J 3 bases, leaving 12 bases between the germline ends. Germline CDR1 MNHEY, CDR2 SVGAGI. CDR3 size: 14 residues. Notes on the study in general: In vitro assays verified that a few CMV-associated chains recognized CMV antigens specifically. The tendency of first-cohort TCR clusters to co-occur in the 120 validation repertoires was identified by a subsequent analysis. Listed as cytomegalovirus-associated were 164 TCR beta chains. Whilst most TCR sequences proved rare, a subset of public TCRs occurred across many donors.

Details on this clone: The antigen is undetermined.

Method: immunoSEQ multiplex PCR; TCRdb's copy keeps in-frame clones and lacks some. The table shows over 200,000 clones, with approximately 86% occurring only once. This receptor was identified in a woman aged 18-29 years in good health and CMV-seronegative. The chain couples TRBV6-5 to TRBJ1-4; D call uncertain. Material for sequencing was PBMCs. The CDR3 nucleotides read TGTGCCAGCATGAGAGTCGGTTCTAATGAAAAACTGTTTTTT. Translation: CASMRVGSNEKLFF.